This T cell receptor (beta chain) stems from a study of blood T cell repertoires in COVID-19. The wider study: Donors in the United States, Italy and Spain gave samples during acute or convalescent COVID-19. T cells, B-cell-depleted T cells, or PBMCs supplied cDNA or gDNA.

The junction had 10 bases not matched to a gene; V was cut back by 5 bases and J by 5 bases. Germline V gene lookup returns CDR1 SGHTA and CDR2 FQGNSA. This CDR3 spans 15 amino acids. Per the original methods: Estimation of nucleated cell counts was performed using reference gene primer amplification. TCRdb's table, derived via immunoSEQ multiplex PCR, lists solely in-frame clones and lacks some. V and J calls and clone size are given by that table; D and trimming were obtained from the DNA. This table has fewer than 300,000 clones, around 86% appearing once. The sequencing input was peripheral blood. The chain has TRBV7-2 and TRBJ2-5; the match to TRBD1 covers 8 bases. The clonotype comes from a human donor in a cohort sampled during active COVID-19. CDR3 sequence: CASSARTGRKETQYF. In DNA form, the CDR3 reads TGTGCCAGCAGCGCACGGACAGGGAGGAAGGAGACCCAGTACTTC.